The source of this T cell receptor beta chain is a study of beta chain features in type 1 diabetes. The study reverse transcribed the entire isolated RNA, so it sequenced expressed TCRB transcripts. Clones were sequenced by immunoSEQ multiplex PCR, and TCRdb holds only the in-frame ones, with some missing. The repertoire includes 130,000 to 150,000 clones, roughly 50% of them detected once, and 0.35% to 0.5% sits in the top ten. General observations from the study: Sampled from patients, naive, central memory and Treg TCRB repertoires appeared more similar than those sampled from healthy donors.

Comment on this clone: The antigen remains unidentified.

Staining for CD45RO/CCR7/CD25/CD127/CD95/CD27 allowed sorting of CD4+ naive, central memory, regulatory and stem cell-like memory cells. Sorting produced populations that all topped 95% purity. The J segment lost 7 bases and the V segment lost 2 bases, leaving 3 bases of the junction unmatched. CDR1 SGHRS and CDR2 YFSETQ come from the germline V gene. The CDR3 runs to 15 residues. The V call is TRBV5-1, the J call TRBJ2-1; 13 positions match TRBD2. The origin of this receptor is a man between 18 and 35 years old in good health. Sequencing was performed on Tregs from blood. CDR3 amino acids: CASSLRLAGGNEQFF. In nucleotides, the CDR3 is TGCGCCAGCAGCTTAAGACTAGCGGGGGGTAATGAGCAGTTCTTC.